The sample holds a few counts of the clone carrying this T cell receptor beta chain. Antigen unknown. The sample is drawn from a study of cytomegalovirus exposure and HLA in healthy donors. This CDR3 has 16 residues. The trim removed 4 bases at V and 0 bases at J, leaving 5 bases unmatched. CDR1 MDHEN and CDR2 SYDVKM come from the germline V gene. The study ran its PCR with 60 Vbeta and 13 Jbeta primers. Some clones are missing from TCRdb's copy, which holds only in-frame ones; the method was immunoSEQ multiplex PCR. Of 160,000 or so clones listed, about 85% are singletons. Study observations and caveats: Reportedly, fewer N-insertions than the roughly 700-donor mean appeared in an Asian-associated ancestry cluster in a later analysis.

The sequencing sample was made of PBMCs. The clonotype originates from a woman under 30 in good health and CMV-seronegative. The chain is built from TRBV28 and TRBJ2-5; TRBD2 matches 10 bases. CDR3 nucleotides: TGTGCCAGCAGTTCTTGGACTAGCGGCGACCAAGAGACCCAGTACTTC. Amino acids: CASSSWTSGDQETQYF.